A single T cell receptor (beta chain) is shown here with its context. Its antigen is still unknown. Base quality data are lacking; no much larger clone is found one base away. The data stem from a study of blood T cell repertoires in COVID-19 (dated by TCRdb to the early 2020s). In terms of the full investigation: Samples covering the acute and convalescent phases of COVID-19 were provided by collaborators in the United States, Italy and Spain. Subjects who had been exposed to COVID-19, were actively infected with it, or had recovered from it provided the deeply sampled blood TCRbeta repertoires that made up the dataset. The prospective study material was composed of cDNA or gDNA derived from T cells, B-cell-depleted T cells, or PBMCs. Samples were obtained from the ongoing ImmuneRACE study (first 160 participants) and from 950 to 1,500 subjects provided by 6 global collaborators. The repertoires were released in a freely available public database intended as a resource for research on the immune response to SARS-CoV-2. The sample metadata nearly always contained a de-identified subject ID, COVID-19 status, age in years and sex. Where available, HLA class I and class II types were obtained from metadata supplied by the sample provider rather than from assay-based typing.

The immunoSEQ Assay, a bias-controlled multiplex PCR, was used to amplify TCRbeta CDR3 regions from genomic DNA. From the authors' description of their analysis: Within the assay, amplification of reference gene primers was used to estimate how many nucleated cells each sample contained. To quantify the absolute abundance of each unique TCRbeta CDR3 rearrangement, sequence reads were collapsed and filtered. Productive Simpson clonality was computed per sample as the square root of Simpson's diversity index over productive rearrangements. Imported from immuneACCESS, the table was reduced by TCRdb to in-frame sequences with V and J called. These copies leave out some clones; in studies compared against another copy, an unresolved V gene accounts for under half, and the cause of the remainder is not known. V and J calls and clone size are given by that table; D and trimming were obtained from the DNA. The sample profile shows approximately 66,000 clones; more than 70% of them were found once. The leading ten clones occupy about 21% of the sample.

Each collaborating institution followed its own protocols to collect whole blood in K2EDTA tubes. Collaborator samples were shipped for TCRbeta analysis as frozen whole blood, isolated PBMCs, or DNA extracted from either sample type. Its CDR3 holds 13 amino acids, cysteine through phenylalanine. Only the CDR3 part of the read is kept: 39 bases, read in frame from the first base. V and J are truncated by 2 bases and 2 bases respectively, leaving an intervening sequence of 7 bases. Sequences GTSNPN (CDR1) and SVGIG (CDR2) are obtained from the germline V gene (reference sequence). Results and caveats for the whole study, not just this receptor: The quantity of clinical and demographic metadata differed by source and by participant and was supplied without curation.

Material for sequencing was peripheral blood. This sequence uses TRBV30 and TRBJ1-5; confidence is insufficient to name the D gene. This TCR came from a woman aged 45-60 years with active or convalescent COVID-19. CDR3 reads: CAWSTGGNQPQHF. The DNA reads TGTGCCTGGAGTACGGGTGGCAATCAGCCCCAGCATTTT.